This TCR beta chain was sequenced in a study of technical replicates of blood from several donors. V gave up 4 bases and J gave up 0 bases, with 7 bases separating them. CDR3 length: 14 residues. Germline assignment: CDR1 ENHRY and CDR2 SYGVKD. Generated by immunoSEQ multiplex PCR, the TCRdb table keeps only in-frame clones and is missing some. The sample holds approximately 90,000 clones, around 95% seen once. V gene TRBV10-3 combines with J gene TRBJ1-3, with a tentative D call TRBD1 (5 bases). Sequenced material: T cells isolated from PBMCs. The source of this sequence is a human donor in good health. CDR3 region: CAISGQSSGNTIYF. The CDR3 DNA sequence: TGTGCCATCAGTGGACAGAGCTCTGGAAACACCATATATTTT.